Each of the 31 T cell receptor beta chains below was sequenced from the same sample in a study of blood T cell repertoires in COVID-19. TCRdb keeps only in-frame clones here, not all; method: immunoSEQ multiplex PCR. Of about 280,000 clones in the sample, around 83% were seen once. The material sequenced was PBMCs or T cells enriched from blood (not recorded which). These receptors were obtained from a man aged 35 to 55 who had been exposed to COVID-19.

This clone was observed at least ten times. The chain carries TRBV5-1 and TRBJ1-2, with TRBD1 identical over 7 bases. Germline CDR1 reads SGHRS; CDR2 reads YFSETQ. The J segment lost 4 bases and the V segment lost 4 bases, leaving 10 bases of the junction unmatched. This CDR3 contains 15 residues. CDR3 sequence: CASSVNRGPLYGYTF. CDR3 bases: TGCGCCAGCAGCGTAAACAGGGGTCCCCTCTATGGCTACACCTTC.

This chain links TRBV19 with TRBJ2-7; 7 bases map to TRBD2. The CDR3 consists of 15 residues. The germline CDR1 and CDR2 sequences are LNHDA and SQIVND (reference sequence). V shed 3 bases and J 0 bases; nucleotides not matched to a gene: 5. In DNA form, the CDR3 reads TGTGCCAGTAGTATGCGCTCTAGCGGCTCCTACGAGCAGTACTTC. It encodes CASSMRSSGSYEQYF.

The chain couples TRBV7-9 to TRBJ2-7, with unresolved D. Looked up from germline, CDR1 is SEHNR and CDR2 is FQNEAQ (reference sequence). V was trimmed by 4 bases and J by 6 bases, leaving 10 bases between them. The CDR3 has 12 residues. CDR3 amino acids: CASSSTSSEQYF. In DNA form, the CDR3 reads TGTGCCAGCAGCTCCACATCATCCGAGCAGTACTTC. The full variable domain, in which reference TRBV7-9 and TRBJ2-7 provide the parts outside the CDR3, is DTGVSQNPRHKITKRGQNVTFRCDPISEHNRLYWYRQTLGQGPEFLTYFQNEAQLEKSRLLSDRFSAERPKGSFSTLEIQRTEQGDSAMYLCASSSTSSEQYFGPGTRLTVT.

Only a few counts were recorded for this clone. The genes are TRBV5-6 and TRBJ1-2, with 8 bases identical to TRBD1. J gave up 8 bases and V 1 base, and 13 bases lay outside the gene matches. The CDR3 runs 16 residues. CDR1 and CDR2 from the germline V gene are SGHDT and YYEEEE. CDR3 loop: CASSLRPGGEAQGYTF. CDR3 DNA sequence: TGTGCCAGCAGCTTGCGGCCAGGGGGCGAGGCGCAAGGCTACACCTTC.

This clone was detected once. This rearrangement joins TRBV27 to TRBJ2-5; TRBD2 agrees at 7 bases. The CDR3 contains 16 residues. Germline values: CDR1 MNHEY, CDR2 SMNVEV (reference sequence). The junction had 7 bases not matched to a gene; V was cut back by 2 bases and J by 1 base. The CDR3: CASSLSQGGSQETQYF. Written as DNA, the CDR3 is TGTGCCAGCAGTTTAAGTCAGGGAGGGAGCCAAGAGACCCAGTACTTC.

This clone was recorded once. The DNA for the CDR3 is TGTGCCTGGAGGGGGGGATACCCCTCCTACAATGAGCAGTTCTTC. Translation: CAWRGGYPSYNEQFF. The V call is TRBV30, the J call TRBJ2-1, with D tentatively TRBD2 (6 bases). The V end lost 3 bases, the J end lost 0 bases, and 12 bases lay between the germline ends. The CDR3 consists of 15 residues. Germline CDR1 reads GTSNPN; CDR2 reads SVGIG (reference sequence).

The chain combines TRBV6-5 with TRBJ2-7; D is possibly TRBD1 (6 bases). CDR1 is MNHEY and CDR2 is SVGAGI in the germline V gene. Trimming took 10 bases from V and 2 from J, leaving 21 bases between them. This CDR3 spans 15 amino acids. This CDR3 is CATRGLDRLTYEQYF. For the CDR3, the DNA is TGTGCCACCCGCGGGCTCGACAGGTTAACCTACGAGCAGTACTTC.

The rearrangement uses TRBV5-4 and TRBJ2-1; no reliable D call. The CDR3 has 15 residues. V lost 1 base, J lost 3 bases, and 11 bases lay in between. CDR1 is SGHNT, CDR2 YYREEE, per germline (reference sequence). The CDR3 loop is CASSLSVGFYNEQFF. The CDR3 DNA is TGTGCCAGCAGCTTGTCAGTGGGCTTCTACAATGAGCAGTTCTTC.

The chain is built from TRBV11-2 and TRBJ2-1; 7 positions match TRBD1. V was pared by 0 bases and J by 8 bases, with 4 bases of the junction left unmatched. The CDR3 consists of 14 residues. Germline CDR1 reads SGHAT; CDR2 reads FQNNGV. The CDR3 here is CASSLERTGHEQFF. CDR3 DNA sequence: TGTGCCAGCAGCTTAGAGAGGACAGGCCATGAGCAGTTCTTC.

The chain carries TRBV10-3 and TRBJ2-1, with a possible D match to TRBD2 (5 bases). The germline V and J ends were trimmed by 11 bases and 4 bases, with 21 bases remaining between them. The germline CDR1 and CDR2 sequences are ENHRY and SYGVKD. The CDR3 loop spans 15 amino acids. CDR3 protein: CAVTKRTANYNEQFF. CDR3 nucleotide sequence: TGTGCCGTCACAAAAAGGACTGCAAATTACAATGAGCAGTTCTTC.

The J gene is TRBJ2-5, the V gene TRBV11-3; D gene ambiguous. The V and J ends lost 5 bases and 5 bases respectively, with 18 bases between them. Germline loops: CDR1 SGHNT, CDR2 YENEEA. This CDR3 comprises 15 residues. The CDR3 here is CASSPTQPVQETQYF. CDR3 nucleotide sequence: TGTGCCAGCAGCCCCACACAACCCGTTCAGGAGACCCAGTACTTC. Full variable domain (outside the CDR3, taken from reference TRBV11-3 and TRBJ2-5): EAGVVQSPRYKIIEKKQPVAFWCNPISGHNTLYWYLQNLGQGPELLIRYENEEAVDDSQLPKDRFSAERLKGVDSTLKIQPAELGDSAVYLCASSPTQPVQETQYFGPGTRLLVL.

J is TRBJ2-7 and V is TRBV2, with unresolved D. The CDR3 length is 14 residues. Per germline, CDR1 SNHLY and CDR2 FYNNEI. Trimming pared 8 bases from V and 2 bases from J, leaving 16 bases between. The CDR3 DNA is TGTGCCAGCCTTCGGTTCATCCCCCCCTACGAGCAGTACTTC. As protein: CASLRFIPPYEQYF.

The chain couples TRBV2 to TRBJ2-1; possibly TRBD2 for D (6 bases). The ends were cut back, 2 bases at V and 10 bases at J, with 12 bases in the middle. The germline gives CDR1 SNHLY, CDR2 FYNNEI. The CDR3 runs 13 residues. CDR3 sequence reads: CASSERVGGEQFF. The CDR3 coding sequence is TGTGCCAGCAGTGAAAGAGTGGGAGGCGAGCAGTTCTTC. Combining the CDR3 with reference TRBV2 and TRBJ2-1 gives the whole variable domain EPEVTQTPSHQVTQMGQEVILRCVPISNHLYFYWYRQILGQKVEFLVSFYNNEISEKSEIFDDQFSVERPDGSNFTLKIRSTKLEDSAMYFCASSERVGGEQFFGPGTRLTVL.

Worth noting for this clone: The junction and the germline gene differ at one end; a read error may be behind it. The chain joins TRBV27 to TRBJ1-2, with D perhaps TRBD1 (6 bases). The germline V gene encodes CDR1 MNHEY and CDR2 SMNVEV (reference sequence). CDR3 length: 10 amino acids. The CDR3 DNA follows: TGTGCCAGCAGTTCGGACAGAGGGGTCTTC. Protein: CASSSDRGVF.

This clone was recorded a few times. The chain couples TRBV10-1 to TRBJ1-6; the D is unclear. CDR1 WNHNN and CDR2 SYGVQD come from the germline V gene (reference sequence). V lost 7 bases and J 8 bases, leaving 9 bases between the germline ends. This CDR3 spans 12 amino acids. The chain's CDR3 is CASIRVDSPLHF. DNA for the CDR3: TGCGCCAGCATCCGAGTGGATTCACCCCTCCACTTT.

The chain uses TRBV27 and TRBJ2-7; no definite D call. The V end was cut by 3 bases, the J end by 2 bases, with 8 bases between. Germline lookup yields CDR1 MNHEY and CDR2 SMNVEV (reference sequence). This CDR3 is 13 amino acids long. CDR3 protein: CASSFLPPYEQYF. The CDR3 region has the DNA TGTGCCAGCAGTTTTCTCCCTCCCTACGAGCAGTACTTC.

The gene calls are TRBV7-9 and TRBJ2-5; 10 nucleotides line up with TRBD1. The CDR3 has 16 amino acids. V trimming: 5 bases; J trimming: 6 bases; junction bases outside the gene matches: 12. Germline V lookup: CDR1 SEHNR, CDR2 FQNEAQ (reference sequence). This chain's CDR3 is CASSNRQGASVKTQYF. The CDR3 DNA reads TGTGCCAGCAGCAACCGACAGGGGGCGAGTGTAAAGACCCAGTACTTC.

The chain recombines TRBV30 with TRBJ1-4, with TRBD1 identical over 9 bases. CDR3 size: 15 residues. CDR1 is GTSNPN, CDR2 SVGIG, per germline (reference sequence). J lost 8 bases, V lost 2 bases, and 9 bases had no gene match. CDR3 in amino acids: CAWSPRDREREKLFF. The CDR3 coding sequence is TGTGCCTGGAGTCCGCGGGACAGGGAAAGAGAAAAACTGTTTTTT.

J is TRBJ1-2 and V is TRBV20-1; D call uncertain. CDR1 DFQATT and CDR2 SNEGSKA come from the germline V gene (reference sequence). The CDR3 totals 12 residues. V was trimmed by 3 bases and J by 5 bases, leaving 10 bases between them. The CDR3 loop is CSASPKLYGYTF. The DNA for the CDR3 is TGCAGTGCTAGTCCCAAGCTATATGGCTACACCTTC.

The chain links TRBV30 to TRBJ1-3; no clear D. The CDR3 runs to 13 residues. Trimming pared 6 bases from V and 0 bases from J, leaving 9 bases between. Germline V gene lookup returns CDR1 GTSNPN and CDR2 SVGIG (reference sequence). The CDR3: CACALSSGNTIYF. The DNA of the CDR3 is TGTGCCTGCGCTCTAAGCTCTGGAAACACCATATATTTT.

This clone appeared a few times. V and J are TRBV9 and TRBJ2-1, with 9 bases that match TRBD2. Trimming removed 4 bases from V and 7 bases from J; junction bases left unmatched: 12. This CDR3 has 16 amino acids. Per the germline V gene, CDR1 is SGDLS and CDR2 is YYNGEE. The CDR3 loop reads CASSPHAGGSINEQFF. Here the CDR3 DNA reads TGTGCCAGCAGCCCCCACGCGGGAGGGTCAATTAATGAGCAGTTCTTC.

The gene calls are TRBV10-3 and TRBJ2-5; no definite D call. Trimming left V 6 bases short and J 2 bases short, with 7 bases between. CDR1 and CDR2 (germline): ENHRY, SYGVKD. The CDR3 is made up of 12 amino acids. CDR3 in amino acids: CAISNSQETQYF. In DNA form, the CDR3 reads TGTGCCATCAGCAACAGTCAAGAGACCCAGTACTTC.

DNA of the CDR3: TGTGCCAGCAGCCATAGGCAAGACGCGGAGTATTTT. This gives the protein CASSHRQDAEYF. V usage is TRBV3-1 (or the pseudogene TRBV3-2) and J usage is TRBJ2-3; D is uncertain. Trimming shortened V by 3 bases and J by 13 bases, and 14 bases separated the two germline ends. The CDR3 covers 12 residues. CDR1 LGHDT and CDR2 YNNKEL come from the germline V gene (reference sequence).

The chain recombines TRBV7-3 with TRBJ2-5, with a weak D call TRBD2 (6 bases). This CDR3 is 14 amino acids long. The V end lost 0 bases, the J end lost 2 bases, and 7 bases lay between the germline ends. Germline V CDR1 and CDR2: SGHTA, FQGTGA. In DNA, the CDR3 is TGTGCCAGCAGCTTAACAGGAGGGCAAGAGACCCAGTACTTC. This sequence encodes CASSLTGGQETQYF.

This clone has a handful of counts. The chain's CDR3 is CASSYVGGRGNTIYF. In nucleotides, the CDR3 is TGTGCCAGCAGCTATGTAGGAGGGCGTGGAAACACCATATATTTT. The chain joins TRBV7-9 to TRBJ1-3, with D unclear. CDR3 length: 15 residues. Trimming took 4 bases from V and 3 from J, leaving 13 bases between them. CDR1 SEHNR and CDR2 FQNEAQ come from the germline V gene (reference sequence).

The V gene is TRBV6-1, the J gene TRBJ2-5, with D tentatively TRBD1 (6 bases). The V gene's germline CDR1 is MNHNS and CDR2 SASEGT. The ends were cut back, 0 bases at V and 5 bases at J, with 16 bases in the middle. This CDR3 is built from 16 residues. The CDR3 DNA follows: TGTGCCAGCAGTGAAGCGCTAGGACAGACGGGGGAGACCCAGTACTTC. It translates to CASSEALGQTGETQYF.

The chain recombines TRBV6-5 with TRBJ1-6, with 9 bases matching TRBD1. Germline V CDR1 and CDR2: MNHEY, SVGAGI. J was trimmed by 14 bases and V by 6 bases; bases with no gene match: 11. The length of the CDR3 is 14 residues. The CDR3 sequence is CASRRGQGLRSLHF. CDR3 bases: TGTGCCAGCAGGAGGGGACAGGGCCTTAGGTCCCTCCACTTT.

The CDR3 here is CASSLSGGNQPQHF. The CDR3 DNA follows: TGTGCCAGCAGCTTATCTGGGGGGAATCAGCCCCAGCATTTT. The rearrangement uses TRBV7-9 and TRBJ1-5, with D possibly being TRBD1 (5 bases). V dropped 2 bases and J dropped 4 bases, with 9 bases sitting between them. This CDR3 spans 14 amino acids. Germline CDR1 and CDR2: SEHNR and FQNEAQ (reference sequence). Complete variable domain (other parts from reference TRBV7-9 and TRBJ1-5): DTGVSQNPRHKITKRGQNVTFRCDPISEHNRLYWYRQTLGQGPEFLTYFQNEAQLEKSRLLSDRFSAERPKGSFSTLEIQRTEQGDSAMYLCASSLSGGNQPQHFGDGTRLSIL.

This chain joins TRBV29-1 and TRBJ2-5; D might be TRBD2 (5 bases). CDR1 and CDR2 from the germline V gene are SQVTM and ANQGSEA. V lost 5 bases to trimming and J lost 5 bases, with 18 bases between them. There are 14 residues in the CDR3. In nucleotides, the CDR3 is TGCAGCGTTCGTTCTCTCGCTTCGGGGGAGACCCAGTACTTC. It is translated as CSVRSLASGETQYF.

This chain joins TRBV2 and TRBJ1-6; possible D gene TRBD1, 5 bases. This CDR3 contains 19 residues. V was shortened by 3 bases and J by 0 bases, with 18 bases between the two germline ends. The germline V gene encodes CDR1 SNHLY and CDR2 FYNNEI. CDR3 in amino acids: CASSDTGLARRSYNSPLHF. DNA for the CDR3: TGTGCCAGCAGTGATACAGGCCTCGCCCGTCGCTCCTATAATTCACCCCTCCACTTT.

This clone has just one count. V is TRBV3-1 (or the pseudogene TRBV3-2) and J is TRBJ1-2, with D possibly matching TRBD1 (5 bases). The V and J ends lost 0 bases and 4 bases respectively, with 12 bases between them. Germline V gene lookup returns CDR1 LGHDT and CDR2 YNNKEL (reference sequence). The CDR3 contains 15 residues. Here the CDR3 reads CASSQDYTGFYGYTF. The CDR3, as DNA: TGTGCCAGCAGCCAAGACTATACAGGCTTCTATGGCTACACCTTC.